This T cell receptor (beta chain) was sequenced during a study of cytotoxic CD8 clonotypes in ibrutinib-treated CLL. Trimming took 8 bases from V and 0 from J, leaving 14 bases between them. CDR1 is MNHNS, CDR2 SASEGT, per germline. The CDR3 totals 15 residues. Study outcomes and limitations: On treatment, the uncommon public clonotypes contracted or remained stable.

Sequencing was designed to attain a depth spanning 1 in 200,000 to 1 in 1 million T cells. TCRdb's copy holds only in-frame clones and misses some; the assay was immunoSEQ multiplex PCR. The data contain roughly 180,000 clones, about 80% of them singletons. A note on this clone: Its antigen is not identified.

Sequencing used PBMCs, obtained after 24 months of ibrutinib treatment. The source of this sequence is a human donor with chronic lymphocytic leukemia. The genes are TRBV6-1 and TRBJ2-1, with D perhaps assigned TRBD1 or TRBD2 (5 bases each). CDR3 protein: CASYDYRSSYNEQFF. Here the CDR3 DNA reads TGTGCCAGCTATGACTACAGGAGCTCCTACAATGAGCAGTTCTTC.